The present T cell receptor beta chain was sequenced within a study of cytomegalovirus exposure and HLA in healthy donors. PCR was performed using 60 Vbeta and 13 Jbeta primers. Original handling: A later analysis tallied 80 million to 100 million unique TCR beta chains, some 10 million of them shared. Measured with immunoSEQ multiplex PCR; TCRdb has only the in-frame clones, and not every one. The V and J calls and clone size come from that table; D and trimming were worked out from the DNA. This sample has roughly 240,000 clones; roughly 80% occur once, and the top ten carry around 5.7%. The CDR3 is 15 amino acids. The ends lost 2 bases at V and 0 bases at J; junction bases unmatched: 4. CDR1 is MNHEY, CDR2 SVGAGI, per germline.

Sequenced material: PBMCs. This sequence originates from a woman between 40 and 50 years old in good health and CMV-seropositive. The gene calls are TRBV6-5 and TRBJ2-7; 7 bases line up with TRBD1. CDR3 bases: TGTGCCAGCAGTTACGGGACAGTTAACTCCTACGAGCAGTACTTC. Translated, it gives CASSYGTVNSYEQYF.